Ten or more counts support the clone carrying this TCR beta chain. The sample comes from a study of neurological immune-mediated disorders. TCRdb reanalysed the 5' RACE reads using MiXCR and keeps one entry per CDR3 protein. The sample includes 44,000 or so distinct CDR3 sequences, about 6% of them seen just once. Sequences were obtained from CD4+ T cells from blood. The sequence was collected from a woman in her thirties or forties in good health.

The CDR3, as DNA: TGCGCCAGCGCACCGACAGCCTCCTACGAGCAGTACTTC. This sequence encodes CASAPTASYEQYF. The chain uses TRBV10-2 and TRBJ2-7; D is perhaps TRBD1 (5 bases). The CDR3 has 13 amino acids. Germline CDR1 and CDR2: WSHSY and SAAADI. V was pared by 8 bases and J by 0 bases, with 11 bases between.